A selection of T cell receptor beta chains follows, all from one sample in a study of T cells in tuberculosis. Data came from immunoSEQ multiplex PCR; TCRdb stores just in-frame clones and leaves some out. The sample consists of under 40,000 clones, approximately 94% of them appearing once. Sequencing was performed on PBMCs. Every receptor here comes from a donor between 10 and 35 years old with latent tuberculosis or without tuberculosis infection. Each CDR3 is given with its conserved first and last residue. The order of the fields is V gene, CDR3 length, D gene, clone size, J gene, CDR3 DNA, CDR3 protein. A D gene is named only where the DNA matches it firmly. Clone size appears in some rows only: once, few, many, or a class for an expanded clone.

>TRBV7-8|18|TRBD2|NA|TRBJ2-3
TGTGCCAGCAGCATGTACGGGGGTCAGAAGCGGGACACAGATACGCAGTATTTT
CASSMYGGQKRDTDTQYF
>TRBV5-1|13|NA|once|TRBJ2-7
TGCGCCAGCAGCTTCAGACAGAACTACGAGCAGTACTTC
CASSFRQNYEQYF
>TRBV5-1|16|TRBD1|NA|TRBJ2-5
TGCGCCAGCAGCCTACCATCGGACAGGGGGCGGGAGACCCAGTACTTC
CASSLPSDRGRETQYF
>TRBV9|15|TRBD1|NA|TRBJ1-3
TGTGCCAGCAGCGGGGGGACAGGCTCTGGAAACACCATATATTTT
CASSGGTGSGNTIYF
>TRBV5-1|14|NA|NA|TRBJ2-3
TGCGCCAGCAGCTTAACCAGGGGTAAAGATACGCAGTATTTT
CASSLTRGKDTQYF
>TRBV5-1|13|TRBD2|few|TRBJ2-3
TGCGCCAGCAGGCGGGAGAGCGCAGATACGCAGTATTTT
CASRRESADTQYF
>TRBV28|16|NA|NA|TRBJ2-7
TGTGCCAGCAGTTTCCCCCTCCAGGTCCCCAGCTACGAGCAGTACTTC
CASSFPLQVPSYEQYF
>TRBV29-1|13|TRBD2|once|TRBJ2-3
TGCAGCGTTGACCCACTAGCGGCAGATACGCAGTATTTT
CSVDPLAADTQYF
>TRBV9|14|NA|NA|TRBJ2-3
TGTGCCAGCAGCGGGCCCCTGAGCACAGATACGCAGTATTTT
CASSGPLSTDTQYF
>TRBV29-1|11|NA|NA|TRBJ2-3
TGCAGCGATAGGCGAGGAGATACGCAGTATTTT
CSDRRGDTQYF
>TRBV6-5|15|TRBD2|NA|TRBJ2-3
TGTGCCAGCAGTTACTCCTGGGGGGGACCAGATACGCAGTATTTT
CASSYSWGGPDTQYF
>TRBV4-1|16|NA|NA|TRBJ2-1
TGCGCCAGCAGCCAAGGGTGGGGCTTCTCCTACAATGAGCAGTTCTTC
CASSQGWGFSYNEQFF
>TRBV6-5|13|TRBD1|NA|TRBJ1-2
TGTGCCAGCACCCGGACAGGGTCCTCTGGCTACACCTTC
CASTRTGSSGYTF
>TRBV6-1|15|NA|NA|TRBJ2-7
TGTGCCAGCAGTGAAAGGCAAAAAAGAGGACTCGAGCAGTACTTC
CASSERQKRGLEQYF
>TRBV4-3|16|TRBD1|NA|TRBJ2-2
TGCGCCAGCAGCCAATCCCGGGACAGGGGAACCGGGGAGCTGTTTTTT
CASSQSRDRGTGELFF
>TRBV2|12|NA|NA|TRBJ1-1
TGTGCCAGCAAATCAGGGGCTGTTGAAGCTTTCTTT
CASKSGAVEAFF
>TRBV2|14|TRBD1|NA|TRBJ2-5
TGTGCCAGCAGTGAAGGGGACAGCCAAGAGACCCAGTACTTC
CASSEGDSQETQYF
>TRBV5-4|14|NA|NA|TRBJ2-1
TGTGCCAGCAGCTTCCCATTTCGGGGCAATGAGCAGTTCTTC
CASSFPFRGNEQFF
>TRBV19|14|NA|NA|TRBJ2-7
TGTGCCAGTAGTATGCCAGGGGAAAGCTACGAGCAGTACTTC
CASSMPGESYEQYF
>TRBV29-1|15|NA|NA|TRBJ1-2
TGCAGCGTTTCCGGAGCCGAACCCACGAGCTATGGCTACACCTTC
CSVSGAEPTSYGYTF
>TRBV5-4|17|TRBD1|NA|TRBJ1-1
TGTGCCAGCAGCTTGGCAGGAGGGACAGGGGGGACCACTGAAGCTTTCTTT
CASSLAGGTGGTTEAFF
>TRBV20-1|11|NA|once|TRBJ1-1
TGCAGTGCTAGTACACCCTCGGGGGCTTTCTTT
CSASTPSGAFF